This entry lists 11 T cell receptor beta chains sequenced from one sample in a study of regulatory T cells in long-lasting Graves disease. Building the TCR beta libraries relied on iRepertoire HTBI primers, and CDR3 regions underwent Arm-PCR. MiXCR, run by TCRdb on the multiplex PCR reads, gives a single entry per CDR3 protein. The table records about 620,000 distinct CDR3 sequences, approximately 15% of them present only once. As for time point: newly diagnosed GD, antithyroid drugs for less than 3 months. RNA from PBMCs was the source of the TCR library. The same data also contributed to another study, on T cells in Graves' hyperthyroidism and ophthalmopathy.

Sequencing was performed on peripheral blood mononuclear cells (PBMCs), taken at new diagnosis, from a patient treated with antithyroid drugs. Receptors were obtained from a woman in her thirties with Graves disease.

There are many counts of this clonotype. This chain joins TRBV28 and TRBJ2-5, with no clear D. V lost 1 base and J 2 bases, leaving 14 bases between the germline ends. CDR3 size: 16 residues. CDR1 MDHEN and CDR2 SYDVKM come from the germline V gene. CDR3 coding DNA: TGTGCCAGCAGTTTATACGTGGGGTCCTCTCAAGAGACCCAGTACTTC. Protein product: CASSLYVGSSQETQYF.

The CDR3 reads CASSLLFWGNEQFF. The DNA of the CDR3 is TGTGCCAGCAGCCTGTTGTTCTGGGGAAATGAGCAGTTCTTC. The genes are TRBV5-5 and TRBJ2-1, with unresolved D. With 4 bases removed from V and 7 bases from J, the gap between germline ends came to 15 bases. The CDR3 loop spans 14 amino acids. Looked up from germline, CDR1 is SGHKS and CDR2 is YYEKEE (reference sequence).

This clonotype was counted ten times or more. The rearrangement links TRBV6-1 to TRBJ1-5; D is unresolved. The germline V gene encodes CDR1 MNHNS and CDR2 SASEGT. The CDR3 is 13 residues long. V lost 5 bases and J 7 bases, leaving 12 bases between the germline ends. The DNA for the CDR3 is TGTGCCAGCAGTACAAGGGCTGAGCAGCCCCAGCATTTT. Protein: CASSTRAEQPQHF.

The rearrangement joins TRBV3-1 to TRBJ1-2; D remains ambiguous. Germline values: CDR1 LGHDT, CDR2 YNNKEL (reference sequence). Trimming removed 1 base at V and 4 bases at J, with 19 bases between. The CDR3 covers 17 residues. CDR3 bases: TGTGCCAGCAGCCAAGTTTTGACCGTAGATCGCTTCTATGGCTACACCTTC. Translating gives CASSQVLTVDRFYGYTF.

Concerning this clonotype: A much bigger clone sits one base away, suggesting this may be a read error. The rearrangement links TRBV11-3 to TRBJ2-4; no reliable D call. V lost 7 bases, J lost 6 bases, and 19 bases lay in between. The germline gives CDR1 SGHNT, CDR2 YENEEA. There are 15 residues in the CDR3. CDR3 bases: TGTGCCAGCACCGACCTTGGATTATTGGGAAACATTCAGTACTTC. Protein product: CASTDLGLLGNIQYF.

This clonotype was seen at least ten times. The chain links TRBV12-5 to TRBJ2-2, with TRBD2 matching over 14 bases. Germline V CDR1 and CDR2: LGHNT, FRNRAP. V gave up 2 bases and J gave up 3 bases; unmatched junction bases: 17. CDR3 length equals 22 residues. CDR3 residues: CASGLIKTAGTSGSVDTGELFF. In DNA, the CDR3 is TGTGCTAGTGGTTTGATAAAAACAGCCGGGACTAGCGGGAGTGTCGACACCGGGGAGCTGTTTTTT. The variable domain in full, completed from reference TRBV12-5 and TRBJ2-2, reads DARVTQTPRHKVTEMGQEVTMRCQPILGHNTVFWYRQTMMQGLELLAYFRNRAPLDDSGMPKDRFSAEMPDATLATLKIQPSEPRDSAVYFCASGLIKTAGTSGSVDTGELFFGEGSRLTVL.

The chain joins TRBV7-9 to TRBJ2-2; TRBD1 might be the D (6 bases). The CDR3 is 14 residues long. Germline lookup yields CDR1 SEHNR and CDR2 FQNEAQ (reference sequence). V was shortened by 5 bases and J by 5 bases, with 12 bases between the two germline ends. The CDR3 bases are TGTGCCAGCAGCGCCTTAACAGGGACCGGGGAGCTGTTTTTT. Residues: CASSALTGTGELFF.

This clonotype was recorded many times. The CDR3 DNA reads TGTGCCAGTAGTATCCCCGGGAGCTCCTACAATGAGCAGTTCTTC. Residues: CASSIPGSSYNEQFF. The chain combines TRBV19 with TRBJ2-1, with D maybe TRBD2 (6 bases). Between the trimmed V and J ends, which lost 3 bases and 0 bases, there was a span of 9 bases. CDR3 length: 15 residues. Germline CDR1 LNHDA, CDR2 SQIVND (reference sequence).

This clonotype has at least ten counts. This chain joins TRBV20-1 and TRBJ2-7, with 10 bases fitting TRBD2. Trimming at V came to 4 bases and at J to 3 bases, leaving 6 bases not matched to a gene. This CDR3 has 14 amino acids. Germline values: CDR1 DFQATT, CDR2 SNEGSKA (reference sequence). CDR3 in amino acids: CSATTLAGDYEQYF. CDR3 bases: TGCAGTGCTACGACTCTAGCGGGGGACTACGAGCAGTACTTC.

This clonotype was found many times. The chain uses TRBV3-1 and TRBJ1-2; no definite D call. The V gene's germline CDR1 is LGHDT and CDR2 YNNKEL (reference sequence). V was clipped by 1 base and J by 4 bases, with 13 bases between them. The CDR3 is 15 amino acids. The CDR3 DNA follows: TGTGCCAGCAGCCAAGGAATGGCGGAGTCCTATGGCTACACCTTC. It encodes CASSQGMAESYGYTF.

The chain combines TRBV20-1 with TRBJ1-5; 9 bases line up with TRBD1. Germline CDR1 is DFQATT and CDR2 is SNEGSKA (reference sequence). V lost 4 bases and J lost 1; bases outside the gene matches: 2. The CDR3 has 14 residues. In DNA, the CDR3 is TGCAGTGCTAAACAGGGGGCAAGCAATCAGCCCCAGCATTTT. As protein: CSAKQGASNQPQHF.